The 15 T cell receptor beta chains below all came from one sample that was sequenced in a study of Graves' ophthalmopathy and Graves' hyperthyroidism. RNA transcripts were the template, and TCR beta CDR3 regions were amplified from them. Following a first-round RT-PCR that used HTBI primers, a second-round multiplex PCR was carried out. Each CDR3 protein gets one entry after TCRdb re-called the multiplex PCR reads with MiXCR. Here the sample spans 1 million to 1.3 million distinct CDR3 sequences, around a third being singletons. The sample was peripheral blood or thyroid tissue (not recorded which). Every receptor here comes from an adult man with Graves' hyperthyroidism.

The sample holds a few counts of this clonotype. The rearrangement joins TRBV11-2 to TRBJ1-6, with D uncertain. Germline CDR1 reads SGHAT; CDR2 reads FQNNGV. With 5 bases removed from V and 11 bases from J, the gap between germline ends came to 19 bases. The CDR3 runs 15 residues. The CDR3 protein is CASSPSDGLTTPLHF. The CDR3 bases are TGTGCCAGCAGCCCATCGGACGGTCTCACGACACCCCTCCACTTT.

In this sample, this clonotype turned up many times. The chain joins TRBV7-9 to TRBJ2-7, with TRBD2 as a possible D gene (6 bases). Trimming pared 5 bases from V and 5 bases from J, leaving 13 bases between. Germline values: CDR1 SEHNR, CDR2 FQNEAQ (reference sequence). The CDR3 has 13 amino acids. The CDR3 DNA reads as TGTGCCAGCAGCCCCCGGGGGTACCACGAGCAGTACTTC. Translated: CASSPRGYHEQYF.

The gene calls are TRBV7-8 and TRBJ1-1; TRBD1 is a possible D gene (5 bases). The germline V gene encodes CDR1 SGHVS and CDR2 FQNEAQ. The V gene lost 5 bases and the J gene lost 8 bases, with 15 bases spanning the gap. CDR3 size: 13 residues. In DNA form, the CDR3 reads TGTGCCAGCAGCCAAGCCGGGACTCTAGAAGCTTTCTTT. Amino acids: CASSQAGTLEAFF.

J is TRBJ2-2 and V is TRBV10-2; no definite D call. Trimming pared 6 bases from V and 7 bases from J, leaving 12 bases between. Germline V gives CDR1 WSHSY, CDR2 SAAADI. CDR3 length equals 13 residues. In DNA, the CDR3 is TGCGCCAGCAGCCAAGTCTGGCACGGGGAGCTGTTTTTT. The encoded protein is CASSQVWHGELFF.

There are many counts of this clonotype. J is TRBJ2-7 and V is TRBV29-1; D is unclear. Trimming took off 0 bases at V and 3 bases at J, with 6 bases between the two ends. Germline CDR1 SQVTM, CDR2 ANQGSEA. CDR3 size: 12 residues. CDR3 in DNA: TGCAGCGTTGAAGACAAGGACTACGAGCAGTACTTC. As protein: CSVEDKDYEQYF.

The CDR3 DNA reads TGTGCCATCAGTGAGTCCGGGGTCAGGAACGAGCAGTACTTC. Translating it yields CAISESGVRNEQYF. The chain joins TRBV10-3 to TRBJ2-7; a weak D match, TRBD2 (5 bases). Germline V gene sequence: CDR1 ENHRY, CDR2 SYGVKD. The CDR3 extends over 14 amino acids. The V end lost 0 bases, the J end lost 5 bases, and 11 bases lay between the germline ends.

This clonotype was observed at least ten times. The chain links TRBV6-5 to TRBJ1-4; D is ambiguous. The CDR3 length is 13 residues. Trimming took off 7 bases at V and 2 bases at J, with 8 bases between the two ends. Germline V gene sequence: CDR1 MNHEY, CDR2 SVGAGI. DNA for the CDR3: TGTGCCAGCAACGACGATACTAATGAAAAACTGTTTTTT. Its translation: CASNDDTNEKLFF.

This clonotype was seen at least ten times. The gene calls are TRBV7-9 and TRBJ2-5, with D perhaps matching TRBD1 (6 bases). Germline CDR1 reads SEHNR; CDR2 reads FQNEAQ (reference sequence). Trimming left V 5 bases short and J 5 bases short, with 15 bases between. The CDR3 extends over 14 amino acids. The CDR3 reads CASSKDSGVETQYF. CDR3 in DNA: TGTGCCAGCAGCAAGGACAGTGGGGTGGAGACCCAGTACTTC.

This clonotype appeared a few times. V gene TRBV14 combines with J gene TRBJ2-2; weak D call: TRBD2 (6 bases). The V end lost 5 bases, the J end lost 1 base, and 14 bases lay between the germline ends. The CDR3 is 16 amino acids. Per the germline V gene, CDR1 is SGHDN and CDR2 is FVKESK. Here the CDR3 reads CASSFIGRGNTGELFF. DNA of the CDR3: TGTGCCAGCAGCTTCATCGGGAGAGGGAACACCGGGGAGCTGTTTTTT. Filled out from reference TRBV14 and TRBJ2-2, the complete variable domain reads EAGVTQFPSHSVIEKGQTVTLRCDPISGHDNLYWYRRVMGKEIKFLLHFVKESKQDESGMPNNRFLAERTGGTYSTLKVQPAELEDSGVYFCASSFIGRGNTGELFFGEGSRLTVL.

V gene TRBV12-3 or TRBV12-4 combines with J gene TRBJ2-2; 9 nucleotides match TRBD1. The CDR3 consists of 16 residues. The CDR3 loop is CASGPEAGTGTGELFF. As DNA, the CDR3 is TGTGCTAGTGGTCCTGAAGCCGGGACAGGGACCGGGGAGCTGTTTTTT.

A few counts support this clonotype. The chain links TRBV4-3 to TRBJ2-7; 10 bases fit TRBD2. The V and J ends lost 4 bases and 3 bases, in that order; junction bases with no gene match: 9. The CDR3 consists of 16 residues. Germline V gives CDR1 LGHNA, CDR2 YSLEER. CDR3 coding DNA: TGCGCCAGCAGCCCTTCGGTAGCGGGAGGCCGCTACGAGCAGTACTTC. Encoded protein: CASSPSVAGGRYEQYF.

This clonotype showed up many times. The CDR3 bases are TGTGCCAGCAGCCCCGAAGGGACAGGGACTAAAGCGGATGGCTACACCTTC. Its translation is CASSPEGTGTKADGYTF. The rearrangement uses TRBV9 and TRBJ1-2; the match to TRBD1 covers 9 bases. Per the germline V gene, CDR1 is SGDLS and CDR2 is YYNGEE. Unmatched junction bases numbered 16, after V lost 4 bases and J lost 6 bases. The CDR3 is 17 amino acids.

The genes are TRBV5-4 and TRBJ1-1; 7 bases line up with TRBD1. The CDR3 spans 14 residues. V lost 2 bases, J lost 4 bases, and 5 bases stayed unmatched. CDR1 and CDR2 (germline): SGHNT, YYREEE (reference sequence). Here the CDR3 reads CASSFQAGGTEAFF. The CDR3 DNA sequence: TGTGCCAGCAGCTTCCAGGCAGGGGGCACTGAAGCTTTCTTT.

Ten or more counts support this clonotype. The rearrangement joins TRBV20-1 to TRBJ2-7; D is unclear. V lost 5 bases to trimming and J lost 4 bases, with 12 bases between them. The CDR3 covers 12 residues. Germline CDR1 is DFQATT and CDR2 is SNEGSKA (reference sequence). The CDR3 nucleotides read TGCAGTGCTCAAGGCCTTAGATACGAGCAGTACTTC. Translation: CSAQGLRYEQYF.

The chain recombines TRBV25-1 with TRBJ2-7, with 12 nucleotides matching TRBD2. CDR3 length: 22 amino acids. Trimming took 0 bases from V and 5 from J; bases not matched to a gene: 23. Germline CDR1 MGHDK, CDR2 SYGVNS. DNA of the CDR3: TGTGCCAGCAGTGAATATAACCCGCCGGCAGCAAAGACTAGCGGGAGTTTCCACGAGCAGTACTTC. Its translation is CASSEYNPPAAKTSGSFHEQYF.